These T cell receptor beta chains were read from a single sample in a study of blood T cells in healthy people across ages. TCRdb reanalysed the 5' RACE reads using MiXCR and keeps one entry per CDR3 protein. The sample contains some 780,000 distinct CDR3 sequences, about 61% of which appear only once. Input material: blood. All receptors derive from a man aged 35-49 years in good health. The CDR3 runs from the conserved cysteine through the conserved F or W. A D gene is named only where the DNA matches it firmly. Size values are once, few and many counts, or a class for expanded clones, and some rows have none.

>-|TRBV27|-|TRBJ2-6
-
CASSSGGVNVLTF
>-|TRBV20-1|few|TRBJ2-4
TGCAGTGCTAGTCCCGGGATAGTAGGAAACATTCAGTACTTC
CSASPGIVGNIQYF
>-|TRBV5-6|-|TRBJ2-7
TGTGCCAGCAGCATTGGACACCGGGCGGCCTACGAGCAGTACTTC
CASSIGHRAAYEQYF
>TRBD2|TRBV7-2|-|TRBJ2-3
TGTGCCAGCAGCTTTGACGGGAGGGGGACAGATACGCAGTATTTT
CASSFDGRGTDTQYF
>-|TRBV20-1|-|TRBJ2-3
TGCAGTGCTAGAAGTCCCGCCCACTATACGCAGTATTTT
CSARSPAHYTQYF
>TRBD2|TRBV6-5|-|TRBJ2-7
TGTGCCAGCAGCCTACTAGCGAAGACCTACGAGCAGTACTTC
CASSLLAKTYEQYF
>-|TRBV5-1|-|TRBJ2-5
TGCGCCAGCAGCTTGGGTGGTCAGGTGGAAGAGACCCAGTACTTC
CASSLGGQVEETQYF
>TRBD2|TRBV7-2|-|TRBJ2-5
TGTGCCAGCAGCTTAGGACTAGCGGGAGGCCGTCGGGAGACCCAGTACTTC
CASSLGLAGGRRETQYF
>TRBD2|TRBV28|-|TRBJ2-5
TGTGCCAGCATACTAGCGGGACAAGAGACCCAGTACTTC
CASILAGQETQYF
>-|TRBV6-2/TRBV6-3|-|TRBJ2-7
TGTGCCAGCAGTTACTTAAGCTCCTACGAGCAGTACTTC
CASSYLSSYEQYF
>-|TRBV6-6|-|TRBJ2-7
TGTGCCAGCAGGTTGACTAAACTCTCCTCCTACGAGCAGTACTTC
CASRLTKLSSYEQYF
>-|TRBV4-2|-|TRBJ1-5
TGTGCCAGCAGCCAAGCCACGGCAAACAATCAGCCCCAGCATTTT
CASSQATANNQPQHF
>-|TRBV29-1|-|TRBJ1-4
TGCAGCGTCGAAGATGGCTATGAAAAACTGTTTTTT
CSVEDGYEKLFF
>-|TRBV29-1|-|TRBJ2-2
TGCAGCGTGGGACAAACCACCGGGGAGCTGTTTTTT
CSVGQTTGELFF
>-|TRBV28|-|TRBJ1-6
TGTGCCAGCAAAGTTTGGGGCTCCCAAAGGGATAATTCACCCCTCCACTTT
CASKVWGSQRDNSPLHF
>-|TRBV28|-|TRBJ2-4
TGTGCCAGCAACGGTCACAGGGCGACTGAAGCCAAAAACATTCAGTACTTC
CASNGHRATEAKNIQYF
>-|TRBV29-1|-|TRBJ2-6
TGCGCGGGGGACAGCAACTCTGGGGCCAACGTCCTGACTTTC
CAGDSNSGANVLTF
>-|TRBV28|-|TRBJ1-6
TGTGCCAGCAGTACCCTCCTAAGGAATTCACCCCTCCACTTT
CASSTLLRNSPLHF
>-|TRBV20-1|-|TRBJ2-1
TGCAGTGCTAGTCAGACTCTTTCCTACAATGAGCAGTTCTTC
CSASQTLSYNEQFF
>-|TRBV6-2/TRBV6-3|-|TRBJ1-4
TGTGCCAGCACCTACGAAACGAAAACAAAACTGTTTTTT
CASTYETKTKLFF
>-|TRBV4-3|-|TRBJ2-5
TGCGCCAGCAGCCAAGATGGTCAAGCTAGTGGGCAGTACTTC
CASSQDGQASGQYF
>-|TRBV20-1|-|TRBJ2-1
TGCAGTGCAGAACCGACAGCAACCTACAATGAGCAGTTCTTC
CSAEPTATYNEQFF
>-|TRBV20-1|-|TRBJ2-3
TGCAGTGCTAGAGATCCCCGGACGGGGGCAGATACGCAGTATTTT
CSARDPRTGADTQYF
>-|TRBV6-1|-|TRBJ2-7
TGTGCCAGCAGTGAGGCCAGTCTACCCCCCTACGAGCAGTACTTC
CASSEASLPPYEQYF
>-|TRBV7-2|few|TRBJ2-3
TGTGCCAGCAGAAACCGGGCATCCACCTCTAGCACAGATACGCAGTATTTT
CASRNRASTSSTDTQYF
>TRBD1|TRBV20-1|-|TRBJ2-6
TGCAGTGCTAACAAACAGGGGTCTGGGGCCAACGTCCTGACTTTC
CSANKQGSGANVLTF
>TRBD1|TRBV4-3|few|TRBJ2-1
TGCGCCAGCAGCCAAGATCCCAGGGGGCACTACAATGAGCAGTTCTTC
CASSQDPRGHYNEQFF
>-|TRBV12-3/TRBV12-4|-|TRBJ2-5
TGTGCCAGCAGTTTCGACGGGATTAGGGAGACCCAGTACTTC
CASSFDGIRETQYF
>-|TRBV5-5|-|TRBJ1-4
TGTGCCAGCAGCCCGAGACCCAGACAGGACTCTAATGAAAAACTGTTTTTT
CASSPRPRQDSNEKLFF
>TRBD2|TRBV29-1|few|TRBJ2-7
TGCAGCGTTGAAGGATGGACTAGCGGGGGGTACGAGCAGTACTTC
CSVEGWTSGGYEQYF
>-|TRBV7-6|once|TRBJ2-3
TGTGCCAGCAGCCCCATCGGCCGTGGGAAGCAGTATTTT
CASSPIGRGKQYF
>-|TRBV28|-|TRBJ2-1
TGTGCCAGCAGTTCACCTACGAGGGACATCGATAAGTTGAATGAGCAGTTCTTC
CASSSPTRDIDKLNEQFF
>-|TRBV5-1|-|TRBJ2-1
TGCGCCAGCAGCTTGGTGTCGCTGTCCGGTCGCAATGAGCAGTTCTTC
CASSLVSLSGRNEQFF